What follows are 21 T cell receptor beta chains derived from one specimen sequenced in a study of T cell repertoires in cytomegalovirus infection. These receptors are not linked to any known antigen. TCRdb re-analysed the reads in MiXCR, keeping a single row per CDR3 protein. The sample lists approximately 140,000 distinct CDR3 sequences, about 24% occurring once. Sequencing was done on a sample of PBMCs, sequenced either directly or after in vitro stimulation (not recorded which). These receptors were collected from a human donor in good health (CMV status not recorded). Some clones in this sample may be carry-over from other donors' samples.

The chain couples TRBV28 to TRBJ2-7, with TRBD2 matching over 9 bases. Germline loops: CDR1 MDHEN, CDR2 SYDVKM. The CDR3 extends over 16 amino acids. V lost 3 bases and J lost 7; bases outside the gene matches: 13. For the CDR3, the DNA is TGTGCCAGCAGTTTCATGGCGGGAGGGCCAATCCATGAGCAGTACTTC. It encodes CASSFMAGGPIHEQYF.

In its sample, this clonotype was seen many times. The genes are TRBV11-2 and TRBJ1-5; 9 bases fit TRBD1. The CDR3 covers 15 residues. From germline, CDR1 is SGHAT and CDR2 FQNNGV. V trimming: 5 bases; J trimming: 6 bases; junction bases outside the gene matches: 8. The CDR3 loop is CASSMTGGKGQPQHF. The DNA for the CDR3 is TGTGCCAGCAGCATGACAGGGGGGAAGGGTCAGCCCCAGCATTTT.

The rearrangement uses TRBV19 and TRBJ2-1; TRBD2 matches at 8 bases. V lost 1 base to trimming and J lost 3 bases; unmatched junction nucleotides: 2. Germline V gene lookup returns CDR1 LNHDA and CDR2 SQIVND (reference sequence). The CDR3 length is 15 residues. The CDR3 spells CASSIAGTSYNEQFF. CDR3 coding DNA: TGTGCCAGTAGTATAGCGGGGACTAGCTACAATGAGCAGTTCTTC.

DNA for the CDR3: TGTGCCAGCAGTTTAGGGACAGGGGAGTCCTACGAGCAGTACTTC. Amino acid sequence: CASSLGTGESYEQYF. This chain joins TRBV28 and TRBJ2-7; the match to TRBD1 covers 10 bases. This CDR3 is 15 amino acids long. CDR1 is MDHEN and CDR2 is SYDVKM in the germline V gene. V dropped 2 bases and J dropped 1; count of bases not matched to a gene: 2.

This clonotype was found a few times. The J gene is TRBJ1-4, the V gene TRBV4-3, with 8 bases aligning to TRBD1. Germline V gene sequence: CDR1 LGHNA, CDR2 YSLEER. Trimming cost V 1 base and J 5 bases; bases outside gene matches: 6. The CDR3 totals 16 residues. For the CDR3, the DNA is TGCGCCAGCAGCCAAGGCGGGGCAGGGGGCAATGAAAAACTGTTTTTT. Residues: CASSQGGAGGNEKLFF.

This CDR3 reads CASSPGQSGGYTF. For the CDR3, the DNA is TGTGCCAGCAGCCCCGGACAGAGTGGTGGCTACACCTTC. The chain uses TRBV7-9 and TRBJ1-2; TRBD1 might be the D (6 bases). CDR3 size: 13 residues. Trimming left V 5 bases short and J 7 bases short, with 14 bases between. CDR1 is SEHNR and CDR2 is FQNEAQ in the germline V gene (reference sequence).

This clonotype was counted a few times. The CDR3: CASGFNQPGELFF. The CDR3, as DNA: TGTGCTAGTGGTTTTAACCAACCCGGGGAGCTGTTTTTT. The gene calls are TRBV12-5 and TRBJ2-2; no clear D gene. Germline values: CDR1 LGHNT, CDR2 FRNRAP. This CDR3 is built from 13 residues. Trimming took 3 bases from V and 6 from J, leaving 8 bases between them.

This clonotype was picked up many times. V is TRBV7-2 and J is TRBJ2-1, with a tentative D call TRBD1 (6 bases). The CDR3 contains 13 residues. CDR1 is SGHTA and CDR2 is FQGNSA in the germline V gene. The V and J ends lost 4 bases and 9 bases respectively, with 13 bases between them. CDR3 in amino acids: CASSSTGKGEQFF. In DNA, the CDR3 is TGTGCCAGCAGCTCGACAGGCAAAGGTGAGCAGTTCTTC.

There are many counts of this clonotype. The chain links TRBV7-8 to TRBJ1-2, with D unresolved. V lost 0 bases to trimming and J lost 6 bases, with 11 bases between them. There are 14 residues in the CDR3. Germline CDR1 SGHVS, CDR2 FQNEAQ. The DNA for the CDR3 is TGTGCCAGCAGCTTAGCTTCCGTAACGGATGGCTACACCTTC. This codes for CASSLASVTDGYTF.

The chain combines TRBV5-4 with TRBJ1-1, with 8 positions matching TRBD1. The CDR3 length is 13 residues. J was trimmed by 7 bases and V by 4 bases; bases with no gene match: 6. CDR1 is SGHNT, CDR2 YYREEE, per germline (reference sequence). The CDR3 DNA sequence: TGTGCCAGCAGCCCACCGGGACAGGATGAAGCTTTCTTT. Translated: CASSPPGQDEAFF.

This clonotype was picked up a small number of times. The chain couples TRBV10-3 to TRBJ1-1, with 7 bases aligning to TRBD1. V was clipped by 3 bases and J by 1 base; unmatched bases: 5. Germline assignment: CDR1 ENHRY and CDR2 SYGVKD. This CDR3 has 15 residues. The CDR3 protein is CAISDSGQPNTEAFF. CDR3 coding DNA: TGTGCCATCAGTGACTCGGGACAGCCGAACACTGAAGCTTTCTTT.

In this sample, this clonotype turned up a few times. V and J are TRBV29-1 and TRBJ2-1; TRBD2 agrees at 9 bases. Germline assignment: CDR1 SQVTM and CDR2 ANQGSEA. V dropped 7 bases and J dropped 4; count of bases not matched to a gene: 11. The CDR3 runs to 15 residues. CDR3 residues: CSAVGLAKSYNEQFF. Here the CDR3 DNA reads TGCAGCGCCGTGGGACTAGCCAAATCATACAATGAGCAGTTCTTC.

This clonotype came up many times. The V gene is TRBV7-2, the J gene TRBJ1-4; no clear D. The CDR3 is 15 residues long. Trimming left V 6 bases short and J 0 bases short, with 11 bases between. From germline, CDR1 is SGHTA and CDR2 FQGNSA. This CDR3 reads CASSSGPATNEKLFF. In nucleotides, the CDR3 is TGTGCCAGCAGTTCCGGCCCCGCAACTAATGAAAAACTGTTTTTT.

This clonotype was counted between two and nine times. J is TRBJ1-1 and V is TRBV14, with TRBD1 as a possible D gene (5 bases). Germline lookup yields CDR1 SGHDN and CDR2 FVKESK. The CDR3 runs to 14 residues. With 4 bases removed from V and 10 bases from J, the gap between germline ends came to 19 bases. The DNA of the CDR3 is TGTGCCAGCAGCCGGCTGGGACCGACGGGGGGAGCTTTCTTT. This translates into CASSRLGPTGGAFF.

The chain carries TRBV28 and TRBJ2-1, with D tentatively TRBD2 (6 bases). CDR3 size: 17 residues. V shed 1 base and J shed 5 bases, with 18 bases lying between them. Germline V lookup: CDR1 MDHEN, CDR2 SYDVKM. Written as DNA, the CDR3 is TGTGCCAGCAGTTTATCCGGTAGCGGCGCCCGCGACAATGAGCAGTTCTTC. This gives the protein CASSLSGSGARDNEQFF. The variable domain in full, with the rest retrieved from reference TRBV28 and TRBJ2-1, is DVKVTQSSRYLVKRTGEKVFLECVQDMDHENMFWYRQDPGLGLRLIYFSYDVKMKEKGDIPEGYSVSREKKERFSLILESASTNQTSMYLCASSLSGSGARDNEQFFGPGTRLTVL.

The chain has TRBV7-4 and TRBJ2-4; D unresolved. Germline-derived CDR1 and CDR2 are SGHVT and SQSDAQ. Trimming cost V 1 base and J 3 bases, with 16 bases left between them. The CDR3 extends over 17 amino acids. This CDR3 is CASSLVLVRGGKNIQYF. CDR3 bases: TGTGCCAGCAGCTTAGTATTGGTTAGAGGTGGCAAAAACATTCAGTACTTC.

The V call is TRBV12-3 or TRBV12-4, the J call TRBJ1-1, with D maybe TRBD1 (6 bases). With 1 base removed from V and 6 bases from J, the gap between germline ends came to 12 bases. The CDR3 covers 14 residues. In nucleotides, the CDR3 is TGTGCCAGCAGTTTAGATCAGGGGCCCGCTGAAGCTTTCTTT. Translating gives CASSLDQGPAEAFF.

This clonotype was counted between two and nine times. This rearrangement joins TRBV7-9 to TRBJ1-5; tentatively, D is TRBD1 (6 bases). V shed 3 bases and J shed 0 bases, with 15 bases lying between them. The V gene's germline CDR1 is SEHNR and CDR2 FQNEAQ (reference sequence). The CDR3 sequence is 17 residues long. The CDR3 region has the DNA TGTGCCAGCAGCTTGGGGGGGCTTATAGATAGCAATCAGCCCCAGCATTTT. As protein: CASSLGGLIDSNQPQHF. Together with reference TRBV7-9 and TRBJ1-5, the CDR3 gives the full variable domain: DTGVSQNPRHKITKRGQNVTFRCDPISEHNRLYWYRQTLGQGPEFLTYFQNEAQLEKSRLLSDRFSAERPKGSFSTLEIQRTEQGDSAMYLCASSLGGLIDSNQPQHFGDGTRLSIL.

The chain has TRBV6-1 and TRBJ2-1; 8 nucleotides agree with TRBD1. Trimming at V came to 5 bases and at J to 3 bases, leaving 9 bases not matched to a gene. The CDR3 length is 16 residues. Germline assignment: CDR1 MNHNS and CDR2 SASEGT. CDR3 nucleotides: TGTGCCAGCAGTCGTCAACAGGGGGGAGGCTACAATGAGCAGTTCTTC. This translates into CASSRQQGGGYNEQFF.

This clonotype showed up just a few times. V is TRBV12-3 or TRBV12-4 and J is TRBJ2-7; D is possibly TRBD1 (5 bases). The CDR3 has 13 amino acids. V gave up 3 bases and J gave up 3 bases, with 9 bases separating them. The CDR3 DNA reads as TGTGCCAGCAGTTTGGGGCAGTACTACGAGCAGTACGTC. Its protein is CASSLGQYYEQYV.

This clonotype was seen many times. J is TRBJ2-7 and V is TRBV7-2, with a tentative D call TRBD2 (6 bases). In germline, CDR1 is SGHTA, CDR2 FQGNSA. Trimming pared 2 bases from V and 4 bases from J, leaving 12 bases between. This CDR3 comprises 14 residues. The chain's CDR3 is CASSLQGGGYEQYF. Written as DNA, the CDR3 is TGTGCCAGCAGCTTACAGGGTGGGGGGTACGAGCAGTACTTC.